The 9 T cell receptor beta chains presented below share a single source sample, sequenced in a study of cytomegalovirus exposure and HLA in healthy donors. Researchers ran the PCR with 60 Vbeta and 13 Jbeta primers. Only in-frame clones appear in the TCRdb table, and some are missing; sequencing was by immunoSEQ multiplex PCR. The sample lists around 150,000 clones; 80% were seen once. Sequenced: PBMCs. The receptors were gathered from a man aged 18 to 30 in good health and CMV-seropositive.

The CDR3 nucleotides are TGCGCCAGCAGCTTGTTCAGGGAGGGAACCTACGAGCAGTACTTC. Protein product: CASSLFREGTYEQYF. This sequence joins TRBV5-1 and TRBJ2-7; 7 bases map to TRBD2. The germline V gene encodes CDR1 SGHRS and CDR2 YFSETQ. CDR3 length: 15 residues. V was clipped by 1 base and J by 2 bases; unmatched bases: 6.

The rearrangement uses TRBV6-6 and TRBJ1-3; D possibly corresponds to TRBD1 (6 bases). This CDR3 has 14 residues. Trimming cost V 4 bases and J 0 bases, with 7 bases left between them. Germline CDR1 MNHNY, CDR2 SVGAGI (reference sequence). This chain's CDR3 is CASSWTVSGNTIYF. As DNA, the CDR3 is TGTGCCAGCAGTTGGACAGTCTCTGGAAACACCATATATTTT.

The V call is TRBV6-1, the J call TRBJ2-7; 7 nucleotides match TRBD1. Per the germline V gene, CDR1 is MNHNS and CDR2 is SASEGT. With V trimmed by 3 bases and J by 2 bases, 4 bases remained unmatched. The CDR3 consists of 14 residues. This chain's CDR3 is CASSDMGQTYEQYF. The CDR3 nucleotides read TGTGCCAGCAGTGATATGGGACAGACCTACGAGCAGTACTTC.

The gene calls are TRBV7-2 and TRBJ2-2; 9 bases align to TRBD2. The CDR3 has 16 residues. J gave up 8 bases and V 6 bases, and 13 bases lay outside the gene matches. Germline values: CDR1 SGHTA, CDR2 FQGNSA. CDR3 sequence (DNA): TGTGCCAGCAGTTCCAATGGCGGGAGGGCCGTGGGGGAGCTGTTTTTT. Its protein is CASSSNGGRAVGELFF.

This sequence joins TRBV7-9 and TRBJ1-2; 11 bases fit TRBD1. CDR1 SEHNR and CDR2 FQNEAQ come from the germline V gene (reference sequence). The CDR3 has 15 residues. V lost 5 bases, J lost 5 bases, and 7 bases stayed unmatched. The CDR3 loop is CASSSRTGGFYGYTF. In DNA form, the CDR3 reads TGTGCCAGCAGCAGCAGGACAGGGGGCTTTTATGGCTACACCTTC.

The CDR3 reads CASSVARNYGYTF. The CDR3 DNA sequence: TGTGCCAGCAGCGTAGCCAGGAACTATGGCTACACCTTC. The chain is built from TRBV9 and TRBJ1-2; D uncertain. The CDR3 contains 13 residues. V lost 0 bases and J 2 bases, leaving 5 bases between the germline ends. Germline lookup yields CDR1 SGDLS and CDR2 YYNGEE. Looking up the rest from reference TRBV9 and TRBJ1-2 gives the full variable domain: DSGVTQTPKHLITATGQRVTLRCSPRSGDLSVYWYQQSLDQGLQFLIQYYNGEERAKGNILERFSAQQFPDLHSELNLSSLELGDSALYFCASSVARNYGYTFGSGTRLTVV.

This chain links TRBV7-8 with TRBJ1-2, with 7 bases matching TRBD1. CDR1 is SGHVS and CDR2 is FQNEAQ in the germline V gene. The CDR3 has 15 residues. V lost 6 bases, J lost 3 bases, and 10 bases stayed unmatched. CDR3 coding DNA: TGTGCCAGCAGTGCCGGGACAGTCTTTCACTATGGCTACACCTTC. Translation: CASSAGTVFHYGYTF.

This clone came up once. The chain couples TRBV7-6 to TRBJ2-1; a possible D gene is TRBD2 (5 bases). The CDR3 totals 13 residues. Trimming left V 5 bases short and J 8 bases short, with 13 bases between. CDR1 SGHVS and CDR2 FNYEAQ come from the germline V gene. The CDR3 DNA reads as TGTGCCAGCAGCCCCGGAGGTCGGGATGAGCAGTTCTTC. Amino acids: CASSPGGRDEQFF. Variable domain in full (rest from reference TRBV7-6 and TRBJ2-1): GAGVSQSPRYKVTKRGQDVALRCDPISGHVSLYWYRQALGQGPEFLTYFNYEAQQDKSGLPNDRFSAERPEGSISTLTIQRTEQRDSAMYRCASSPGGRDEQFFGPGTRLTVL.

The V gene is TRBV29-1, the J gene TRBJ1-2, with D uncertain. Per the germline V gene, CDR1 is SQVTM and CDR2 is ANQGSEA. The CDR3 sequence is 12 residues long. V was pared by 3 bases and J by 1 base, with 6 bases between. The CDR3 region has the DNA TGCAGCGTTGAGTCTTTTAACTATGGCTACACCTTC. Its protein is CSVESFNYGYTF.